This T cell receptor beta chain originates from a study of T cells in Graves' hyperthyroidism and ophthalmopathy. The wider study: The blood sample was taken at first diagnosis, before treatment began. Study observations and caveats: Ophthalmopathy and stable hyperthyroidism were told apart by a 13 V-J model. The model anticipated ophthalmopathy a median about six months pre-onset.

This CDR3 is 16 amino acids long. Trimming removed 1 base from V and 4 bases from J, with 11 bases in between. Germline values: CDR1 MGHRA, CDR2 YSYEKL. There were TCR beta CDR3 regions amplified from RNA transcripts. Researchers ran a first-round RT-PCR on the TCR CDR3 using the HTBI primer set. MiXCR, applied by TCRdb to the multiplex PCR reads, yields one record per CDR3 protein. The sample records approximately 600,000 distinct CDR3 sequences, around 21% being singletons. Ophthalmopathy patients had moderate-to-severe active disease, CAS ≥3, NOSPECS ≥4, and disease duration under 3 months. This clonotype was observed a few times. Antigen specificity is unknown.

This chain links TRBV4-1 with TRBJ2-6; the D gene could be TRBD1 or TRBD2 (6 bases each). The sequence was obtained from a man in his thirties or forties with Graves' ophthalmopathy. Sequencing input: blood. CDR3 in DNA: TGCGCCAGCAGCCAAGGGGGGGCGCGAGGGGCCAACGTCCTGACTTTC. Its protein is CASSQGGARGANVLTF.